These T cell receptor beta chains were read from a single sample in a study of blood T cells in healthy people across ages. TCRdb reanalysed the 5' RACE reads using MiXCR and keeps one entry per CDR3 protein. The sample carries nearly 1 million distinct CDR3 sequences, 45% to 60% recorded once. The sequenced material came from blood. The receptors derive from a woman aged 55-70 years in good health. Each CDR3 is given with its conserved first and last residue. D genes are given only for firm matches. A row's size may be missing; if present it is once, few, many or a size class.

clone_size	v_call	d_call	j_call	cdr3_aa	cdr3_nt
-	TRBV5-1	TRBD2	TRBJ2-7	CASSGRAGDYEQYF	TGCGCCAGCAGCGGGCGAGCGGGAGACTACGAGCAGTACTTC
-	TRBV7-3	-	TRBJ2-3	CASSFGPAQDTQYF	TGTGCCAGCAGCTTTGGGCCAGCCCAAGATACGCAGTATTTT
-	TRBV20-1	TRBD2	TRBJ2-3	CSARDGTSGTDTQYF	TGCAGTGCTAGAGATGGGACTAGCGGCACAGATACGCAGTATTTT
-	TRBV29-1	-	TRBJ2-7	CSVMVTRNYEQYF	TGCAGCGTTATGGTGACTAGGAATTACGAGCAGTACTTC
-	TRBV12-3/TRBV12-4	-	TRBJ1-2	CASSLQSDLNYGYTF	TGTGCCAGCAGTCTTCAGTCGGACCTTAACTATGGCTACACCTTC
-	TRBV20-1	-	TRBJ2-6	CSAPPESGANVLTF	TGCAGTGCTCCGCCCGAGTCTGGGGCCAACGTCCTGACTTTC
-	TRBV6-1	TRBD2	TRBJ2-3	CASSIRTSGLTDTQYF	TGTGCCAGCAGTATACGGACTAGCGGGCTCACAGATACGCAGTATTTT
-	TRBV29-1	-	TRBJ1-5	CSAGGGGHNQPQHF	TGCAGCGCCGGAGGTGGAGGGCACAATCAGCCCCAGCATTTT
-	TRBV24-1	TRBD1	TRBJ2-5	CATGTGLTGETQYF	TGTGCCACCGGGACAGGGCTGACTGGAGAGACCCAGTACTTC
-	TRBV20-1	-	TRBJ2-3	CSANPQGSTDTQYF	TGCAGTGCTAACCCGCAGGGCAGCACAGATACGCAGTATTTT
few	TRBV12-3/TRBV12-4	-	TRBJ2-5	CASSLGDNEQYF	TGTGCCAGCAGTTTAGGGGACAATGAGCAGTACTTC
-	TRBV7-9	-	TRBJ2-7	CANSLPSRGSHSSYEQYF	TGTGCCAACAGCTTACCATCTAGGGGGAGCCATTCCTCCTACGAGCAGTACTTC
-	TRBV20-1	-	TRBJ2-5	CSARDPIPTFEGQVKETQYF	TGCAGTGCTAGAGATCCCATTCCTACCTTTGAGGGCCAGGTTAAAGAGACCCAGTACTTC
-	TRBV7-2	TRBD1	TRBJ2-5	CASSFRQGRETQYF	TGTGCCAGCAGCTTCCGACAGGGACGGGAGACCCAGTACTTC
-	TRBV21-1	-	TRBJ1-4	CASSPRHRDWPTATNEKLFF	TGTGCCAGCAGCCCCCGACATCGTGACTGGCCTACGGCAACTAATGAAAAACTGTTTTTT
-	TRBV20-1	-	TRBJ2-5	CSAGVRRGMVNEQYF	TGCAGTGCGGGAGTACGGCGGGGAATGGTCAATGAGCAGTACTTC
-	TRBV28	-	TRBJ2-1	CARIPRGPDEQFF	TGTGCCAGGATCCCCCGAGGACCTGATGAGCAGTTCTTC
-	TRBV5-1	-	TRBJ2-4	CASSLGSYRDGVIQYF	TGCGCCAGCAGCTTGGGGAGCTACAGGGACGGGGTCATTCAGTACTTC
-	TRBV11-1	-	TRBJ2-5	CASSVGNLQETQYF	TGTGCCAGCAGCGTGGGTAACCTCCAAGAGACCCAGTACTTC
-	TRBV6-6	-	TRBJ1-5	CASSSNNRPQHF	TGTGCCAGCAGTTCCAACAATCGGCCCCAGCATTTT
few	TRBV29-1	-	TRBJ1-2	CSAAKTETYGYTF	TGCAGCGCCGCAAAGACGGAAACCTATGGCTACACCTTC
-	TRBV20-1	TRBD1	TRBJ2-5	CSAQVPGQVRETQYF	TGCAGTGCCCAGGTCCCGGGACAGGTTCGAGAGACCCAGTACTTC
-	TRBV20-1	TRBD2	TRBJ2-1	CSARGRDYSYNEQFF	TGCAGTGCTAGAGGACGGGACTACTCCTACAATGAGCAGTTCTTC
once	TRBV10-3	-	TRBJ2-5	CAIRGQGLETQYF	TGTGCCATCAGAGGGCAGGGATTGGAGACCCAGTACTTC
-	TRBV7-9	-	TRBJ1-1	CASSMETGSGFF	TGTGCCAGCAGCATGGAAACAGGGTCGGGTTTCTTT